The next 23 T cell receptor beta chains were all read from a single sample in a study of shared clonotypes between healthy human individuals. Using immunoSEQ multiplex PCR, the repertoire was profiled, and TCRdb retains in-frame clones only, with some absent. The sample consists of some 580,000 clones, 97% of them appearing once. Material for sequencing was naive CD4+ T cells sorted from blood. As for subset: CD45RA+ positively selected. The source of these receptors is a woman aged 25 to 39 in good health.

The chain couples TRBV4-1 to TRBJ1-4; D gene ambiguous. The CDR3 is made up of 16 amino acids. Trimming removed 4 bases from V and 6 bases from J, with 18 bases in between. CDR1 is MGHRA, CDR2 YSYEKL, per germline. This CDR3 reads CASSRRAGILDEKLFF. The CDR3 DNA reads TGCGCCAGCAGCCGCCGAGCGGGGATCCTGGATGAAAAACTGTTTTTT.

The chain employs TRBV7-2 and TRBJ2-3; D gene uncertain. The CDR3 sequence is 11 residues long. The germline CDR1 and CDR2 sequences are SGHTA and FQGNSA. V was pared by 5 bases and J by 5 bases, with 5 bases between. The CDR3 DNA reads TGTGCCAGCAGCCCCCGAGATACGCAGTATTTT. Encoded protein: CASSPRDTQYF.

J is TRBJ2-4 and V is TRBV11-3, with D tentatively TRBD2 (7 bases). V was pared by 5 bases and J by 4 bases, with 24 bases between. Germline V CDR1 and CDR2: SGHNT, YENEEA. This CDR3 has 18 residues. The CDR3 region is CASSDGGRRTNFKNIQYF. In DNA form, the CDR3 reads TGTGCCAGCAGCGACGGGGGGCGACGGACGAACTTTAAAAACATTCAGTACTTC.

V gene TRBV28 combines with J gene TRBJ1-4; D gene uncertain. The ends were cut back, 5 bases at V and 10 bases at J, with 17 bases in the middle. The CDR3 sequence is 14 residues long. Germline CDR1 MDHEN, CDR2 SYDVKM. CDR3 amino acids: CASSPSGFSRKLFF. Here the CDR3 DNA reads TGTGCCAGCAGTCCCTCGGGGTTCAGTCGAAAACTGTTTTTT.

The CDR3 reads CSAAKDTQYF. CDR3 DNA sequence: TGCAGTGCCGCTAAGGATACGCAGTATTTT. The chain combines TRBV20-1 with TRBJ2-3; no reliable D call. In germline, CDR1 is DFQATT, CDR2 SNEGSKA (reference sequence). This CDR3 spans 10 amino acids. Trimming took 6 bases from V and 6 from J, leaving 7 bases between them.

This rearrangement joins TRBV10-3 to TRBJ2-4; the D is unclear. The CDR3 extends over 13 amino acids. Trimming left V 6 bases short and J 10 bases short, with 16 bases between. Germline-derived CDR1 and CDR2 are ENHRY and SYGVKD. CDR3 protein: CAISVDLSGIQYF. The CDR3 DNA follows: TGTGCCATCAGCGTGGACCTTAGTGGAATTCAGTACTTC.

For this clone: At the DNA level, this CDR3 is encoded by other sequences in the same sample as well. The chain has TRBV19 and TRBJ2-2; TRBD1 aligns across 7 bases. The ends lost 9 bases at V and 0 bases at J; junction bases unmatched: 4. Germline CDR1 reads LNHDA; CDR2 reads SQIVND (reference sequence). There are 14 residues in the CDR3. In DNA form, the CDR3 reads TGTGCCAGCTCCGGGACAGCGAACACCGGGGAGCTGTTTTTT. Translating gives CASSGTANTGELFF.

The chain combines TRBV29-1 with TRBJ1-5, with 9 bases aligning to TRBD1. The CDR3 covers 15 residues. Trimming took 5 bases from V and 4 from J; bases not matched to a gene: 9. Germline V gene data show CDR1 as SQVTM and CDR2 as ANQGSEA. The CDR3 here is CSVMLPGQGNQPQHF. CDR3 DNA sequence: TGCAGCGTTATGTTACCGGGACAGGGAAATCAGCCCCAGCATTTT. The full variable domain, in which reference TRBV29-1 and TRBJ1-5 provide the parts outside the CDR3, is SAVISQKPSRDICQRGTSLTIQCQVDSQVTMMFWYRQQPGQSLTLIATANQGSEATYESGFVIDKFPISRPNLTFSTLTVSNMSPEDSSIYLCSVMLPGQGNQPQHFGDGTRLSIL.

This chain connects TRBV28 to TRBJ2-2; 7 positions agree with TRBD2. This CDR3 spans 15 amino acids. Germline V lookup: CDR1 MDHEN, CDR2 SYDVKM. The trim removed 6 bases at V and 1 base at J, leaving 5 bases unmatched. The CDR3 region is CASRNSGVNTGELFF. In DNA, the CDR3 is TGTGCCAGCAGGAACAGCGGGGTGAACACCGGGGAGCTGTTTTTT.

J is TRBJ1-6 and V is TRBV6-6, with D unresolved. The CDR3 covers 14 residues. V lost 3 bases and J lost 5, with 8 bases in between. Germline lookup yields CDR1 MNHNY and CDR2 SVGAGI (reference sequence). CDR3: CASSYGGNNSPLHF. CDR3 bases: TGTGCCAGCAGTTATGGCGGTAATAATTCACCCCTCCACTTT.

The CDR3 DNA reads TGTGCCAGCAGGGATACTAGCGGAGATCTCCGCTACAATGAGCAGTTCTTC. Amino acid sequence: CASRDTSGDLRYNEQFF. The gene calls are TRBV2 and TRBJ2-1; TRBD2 aligns across 8 bases. The CDR3 is 17 amino acids. The V gene end was trimmed by 6 bases and the J gene end by 3 bases; junction bases not matched to a gene: 13. Per the germline V gene, CDR1 is SNHLY and CDR2 is FYNNEI.

The V call is TRBV5-1, the J call TRBJ1-3; D may be TRBD1 (6 bases). This CDR3 is built from 17 residues. Germline assignment: CDR1 SGHRS and CDR2 YFSETQ. Trimming removed 0 bases at V and 2 bases at J, with 15 bases between. The CDR3 DNA sequence: TGCGCCAGCAGCTTGGCCGAGGGGGGGTCCCCTGGAAACACCATATATTTT. This codes for CASSLAEGGSPGNTIYF.

This chain uses TRBV27 with TRBJ2-7, with a tentative D call TRBD2 (5 bases). Germline V gene data show CDR1 as MNHEY and CDR2 as SMNVEV (reference sequence). The CDR3 spans 16 residues. V lost 4 bases and J lost 4, with 20 bases in between. CDR3 protein: CASSSPFPSGLYEQYF. The DNA for the CDR3 is TGTGCCAGCAGTTCCCCCTTCCCCAGCGGTCTGTACGAGCAGTACTTC.

In this sample, this clone turned up once. V gene TRBV29-1 combines with J gene TRBJ2-3; D perhaps matches TRBD1 (6 bases). Trimming stripped 7 bases from V and 2 bases from J, with 19 bases between. This CDR3 spans 15 amino acids. In germline, CDR1 is SQVTM, CDR2 ANQGSEA. The CDR3 region is CSATAGQFYTDTQYF. In DNA form, the CDR3 reads TGCAGCGCCACAGCCGGACAGTTTTACACAGATACGCAGTATTTT.

Comment on this clone: The same CDR3 can be traced to other DNA sequences in this sample. This chain links TRBV5-1 with TRBJ1-2; D is uncertain. The CDR3 is made up of 13 amino acids. Germline V gives CDR1 SGHRS, CDR2 YFSETQ. V shed 4 bases and J shed 2 bases, with 9 bases lying between them. CDR3 sequence reads: CASSPLGNYGYTF. CDR3 in DNA: TGCGCCAGCAGCCCACTAGGAAACTATGGCTACACCTTC.

The chain employs TRBV6-5 and TRBJ1-2; TRBD1 agrees at 7 bases. Germline CDR1 is MNHEY and CDR2 is SVGAGI. J gave up 8 bases and V 5 bases, and 14 bases lay outside the gene matches. CDR3 length: 15 residues. Here the CDR3 reads CASSNRQGNGLGYTF. The DNA of the CDR3 is TGTGCCAGCAGTAACCGACAGGGCAATGGGTTGGGCTACACCTTC.

The V call is TRBV11-2, the J call TRBJ2-5; 11 bases match TRBD2. CDR1 is SGHAT and CDR2 is FQNNGV in the germline V gene. The CDR3 sequence is 18 residues long. V shed 5 bases, J shed 5 bases, and the junction held 16 bases outside the gene matches. The CDR3 nucleotides read TGTGCCAGCAGCGTTACCCTTTGGGCTAGCGGGAGGCCGGAGACCCAGTACTTC. Its protein product is CASSVTLWASGRPETQYF.

The V gene is TRBV19, the J gene TRBJ1-5; D gene ambiguous. This CDR3 spans 14 amino acids. The ends were cut back, 5 bases at V and 2 bases at J, with 10 bases in the middle. CDR1 and CDR2 from the germline V gene are LNHDA and SQIVND (reference sequence). The CDR3 DNA reads TGTGCCAGTAGTGTGTCGGACGGCAATCAGCCCCAGCATTTT. It translates to CASSVSDGNQPQHF.

The chain combines TRBV5-1 with TRBJ2-5; 12 nucleotides match TRBD2. The J call may be faulty, since TRBJ2-7 better matches the DNA end. The length of the CDR3 is 14 residues. Germline CDR1 is SGHRS and CDR2 is YFSETQ. CDR3 DNA: TGCGCCAGCAGCCAGGGACTAGCGGGTAACGAGCAGTACTTC. Its protein is CASSQGLAGNEQYF.

The CDR3 DNA reads TGTGCCAGCAGCACGGGGACCTACGAGCAGTACTTC. It yields the protein CASSTGTYEQYF. The chain carries TRBV7-9 and TRBJ2-7, with D perhaps TRBD2 (5 bases). V dropped 5 bases and J dropped 2 bases, with 7 bases sitting between them. The CDR3 contains 12 residues. Germline V gives CDR1 SEHNR, CDR2 FQNEAQ (reference sequence).

This chain uses TRBV9 with TRBJ2-3; 11 bases fit TRBD2. CDR1 and CDR2 (germline): SGDLS, YYNGEE. CDR3 length: 17 residues. V shed 2 bases and J 3 bases; nucleotides not matched to a gene: 8. This CDR3 reads CASSVSYRTSGTDTQYF. For the CDR3, the DNA is TGTGCCAGCAGCGTCTCGTATCGGACTAGCGGGACAGATACGCAGTATTTT.

The rearrangement links TRBV10-2 to TRBJ2-2, with TRBD1 identical over 10 bases. This CDR3 has 15 residues. Trimming at V came to 6 bases and at J to 3 bases, leaving 4 bases not matched to a gene. CDR1 and CDR2 from the germline V gene are WSHSY and SAAADI. DNA of the CDR3: TGCGCCAGCAGGCCCGGGACAGGGGACACCGGGGAGCTGTTTTTT. Amino acid sequence: CASRPGTGDTGELFF.

The CDR3: CASSNGGTPAVHEQFF. The DNA of the CDR3 is TGTGCCAGCAGCAATGGAGGGACTCCCGCCGTCCATGAGCAGTTCTTC. The chain combines TRBV28 with TRBJ2-1; tentatively, D is TRBD2 (6 bases). This CDR3 comprises 16 residues. CDR1 is MDHEN, CDR2 SYDVKM, per germline. Trimming left V 6 bases short and J 8 bases short, with 23 bases between.